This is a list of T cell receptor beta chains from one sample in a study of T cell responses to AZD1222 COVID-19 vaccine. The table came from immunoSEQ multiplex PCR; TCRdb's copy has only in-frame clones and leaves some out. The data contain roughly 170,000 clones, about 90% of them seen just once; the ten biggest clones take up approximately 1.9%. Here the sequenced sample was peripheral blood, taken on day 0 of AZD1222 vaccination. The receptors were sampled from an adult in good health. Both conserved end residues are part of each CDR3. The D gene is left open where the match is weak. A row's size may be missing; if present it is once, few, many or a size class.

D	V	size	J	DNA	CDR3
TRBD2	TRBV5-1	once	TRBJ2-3	TGCGCCAGCAGCTCCTTAGCGGGAGCCGCCCCAGATACGCAGTATTTT	CASSSLAGAAPDTQYF
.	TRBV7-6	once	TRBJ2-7	TGTGCCAGCAGCTTAGGTCCAGGGTACCACTACGAGCAGTACTTC	CASSLGPGYHYEQYF
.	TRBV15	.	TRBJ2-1	TGTGCCACCAGCAGAGACAGGATGGGGTACAATGAGCAGTTCTTC	CATSRDRMGYNEQFF
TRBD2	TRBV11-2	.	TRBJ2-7	TGTGCCAGCAGCTCTGGTGGTGGGGACTACACCTACGAGCAGTACTTC	CASSSGGGDYTYEQYF
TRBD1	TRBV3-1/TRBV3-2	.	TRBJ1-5	TGTGCCAGCAGCCAAGGGACAGGGGACAATCAGCCCCAGCATTTT	CASSQGTGDNQPQHF
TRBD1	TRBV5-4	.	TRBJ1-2	TGTGCCAGCAGCCCCGTACCGGGGACAGGGGTAGGCTACACCTTC	CASSPVPGTGVGYTF
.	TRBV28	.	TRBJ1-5	TGTGCCAGCAGTTTAGTGGGTCAGCCCCAGCATTTT	CASSLVGQPQHF
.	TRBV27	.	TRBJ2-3	TGTGCCAGCAGTTGGCGGGGTACAGATACGCAGTATTTT	CASSWRGTDTQYF
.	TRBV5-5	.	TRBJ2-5	TGTGCCAGCAGCTTCCCCGGGAGACAAGAGACCCAGTACTTC	CASSFPGRQETQYF
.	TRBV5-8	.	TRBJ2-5	TGTGCCAGCAGCTTGGGGGCCGGGGAAGAGACCCAGTACTTC	CASSLGAGEETQYF
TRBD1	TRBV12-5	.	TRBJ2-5	TGTGCTAGTGGTCCAGACAGGGGGGAGACCCAGTACTTC	CASGPDRGETQYF
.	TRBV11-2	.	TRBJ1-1	TGTGCCAGCAGCTTAAGTCAGGGAGAAGCTTTCTTT	CASSLSQGEAFF
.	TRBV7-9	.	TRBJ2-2	TGTGCCAGCAGCTTAGAAGCGGTGGTCGAGCTGTTTTTT	CASSLEAVVELFF
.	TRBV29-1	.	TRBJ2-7	TGCAGCGTTGAAGACCCCCGACTAGATCCCTACGAGCAGTACTTC	CSVEDPRLDPYEQYF
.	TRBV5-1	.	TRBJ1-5	TGCGCCAGCAGCTCGGACACCAATCAGCCCCAGCATTTT	CASSSDTNQPQHF
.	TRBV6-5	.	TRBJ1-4	TGTGCCAGCAGGAGAACAGGGAGTGAAAAACTGTTTTTT	CASRRTGSEKLFF
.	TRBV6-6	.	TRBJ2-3	TGTGCCAGCATTCATGGTCTAGGGCGGACAGATACGCAGTATTTT	CASIHGLGRTDTQYF
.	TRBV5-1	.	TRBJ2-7	TGCGCCAGCAGCGACCCAGGCCCGGTGCAGTACTTC	CASSDPGPVQYF
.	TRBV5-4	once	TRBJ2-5	TGTGCCAGCAGCCCCACCCCAGAACAGACCCAGTACTTC	CASSPTPEQTQYF
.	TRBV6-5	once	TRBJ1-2	TGTGCCAGCAGCCGCGGGCTAGGGGGGGCCTATGGCTACACCTTC	CASSRGLGGAYGYTF
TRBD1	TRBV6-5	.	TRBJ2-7	TGTGCCAGCCGGGGGACAGGGGGCATAAACGAGCAGTACTTC	CASRGTGGINEQYF
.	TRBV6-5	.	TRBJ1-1	TGTGCCAGCAGTTACTCGAGACTGTCGAACACTGAAGCTTTCTTT	CASSYSRLSNTEAFF
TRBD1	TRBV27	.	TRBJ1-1	TGTGCCAGCAAAAGGGACAGGGGGATAAGATGGACTGAAGCTTTCTTT	CASKRDRGIRWTEAFF
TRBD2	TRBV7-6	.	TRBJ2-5	TGTGCCAGCAGCCCGTTAAGGACTAGCGGGACCCAGTACTTC	CASSPLRTSGTQYF
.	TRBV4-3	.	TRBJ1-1	TGCGCCAGCAGCCAAGATTACAGGAACACTGAAGCTTTCTTT	CASSQDYRNTEAFF
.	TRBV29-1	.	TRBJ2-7	TGCAGCGTCCGGCTGACTAGTACCTACGAGCAGTACTTC	CSVRLTSTYEQYF
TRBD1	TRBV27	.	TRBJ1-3	TGTGCCAGCAGAACAGGGGTTTCTGGAAACACCATATATTTT	CASRTGVSGNTIYF
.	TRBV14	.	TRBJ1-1	TGTGCCAGCAGCCCAGGGAGGGGGTCGAACACTGAAGCTTTCTTT	CASSPGRGSNTEAFF
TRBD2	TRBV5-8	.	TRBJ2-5	TGTGCCAGCCCATGGGGCGGGAGGGCCGAGGAGACCCAGTACTTC	CASPWGGRAEETQYF
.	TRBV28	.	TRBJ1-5	TGTGCCAGCAGGCGAAGTAGCAATCAGCCCCAGCATTTT	CASRRSSNQPQHF
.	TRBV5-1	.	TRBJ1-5	TGCGCCAGCAGGCCAGGGGAAATTAGCAATCAGCCCCAGCATTTT	CASRPGEISNQPQHF
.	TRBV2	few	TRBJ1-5	TGTGCCAGCAGTGCACCAATCTCAGGAGTCCTTAGCAATCAGCCCCAGCATTTT	CASSAPISGVLSNQPQHF
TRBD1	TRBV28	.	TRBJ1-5	TGTGCCAGCACGGACAGGGGCCTCCATCAGCCCCAGCATTTT	CASTDRGLHQPQHF
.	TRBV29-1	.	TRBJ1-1	TGCAGCGTTGTGTCCCCCCTCTCGAACACTGAAGCTTTCTTT	CSVVSPLSNTEAFF
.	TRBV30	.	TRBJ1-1	TGTGCCTGGAGTGTACGTAGAGGGTGGTCTGAAGCTTTCTTT	CAWSVRRGWSEAFF
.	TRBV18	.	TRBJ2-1	TGTGCCAGCTCACCTTCCATGGACATCAATGAGCAGTTCTTC	CASSPSMDINEQFF
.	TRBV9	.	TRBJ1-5	TGTGCCAGCGCTCCACGGCCAAATCAGCCCCAGCATTTT	CASAPRPNQPQHF
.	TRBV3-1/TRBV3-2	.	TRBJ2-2	TGTGCCAGCAGCCAAGCTGTGGGGGAGCTGTTTTTT	CASSQAVGELFF
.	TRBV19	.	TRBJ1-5	TGTGCCAGTAGAGATCGTAGCAATCAGCCCCAGCATTTT	CASRDRSNQPQHF
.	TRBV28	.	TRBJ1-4	TGTGCCAGCAGAGCGGCACGGGAAGAAACTAATGAAAAACTGTTTTTT	CASRAAREETNEKLFF
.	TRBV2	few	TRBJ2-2	TGTGCCAGCAGTGAAAAGCGAACGAACACCGGGGAGCTGTTTTTT	CASSEKRTNTGELFF
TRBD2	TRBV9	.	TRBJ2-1	TGTGCCAGCAGCGGCGCTCTAGCGGAACCCTACAATGAGCAGTTCTTC	CASSGALAEPYNEQFF
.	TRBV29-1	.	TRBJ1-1	TGCAGCGTTCACCAGGGGAACACTGAAGCTTTCTTT	CSVHQGNTEAFF
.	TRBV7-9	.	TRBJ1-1	TGTGCCAGCAGCTTAGATCCGTTGGCTGAAGCTTTCTTT	CASSLDPLAEAFF
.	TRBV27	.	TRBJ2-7	TGTGCCAGCAGTGGATTAGGTGTGACACCGGCAGGCCTTGGCTACGAGCAGTACTTC	CASSGLGVTPAGLGYEQYF
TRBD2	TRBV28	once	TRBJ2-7	TGTGCCAGCACCGGAGGGGTAGCGGGAGGCTACGAGCAGTACTTC	CASTGGVAGGYEQYF
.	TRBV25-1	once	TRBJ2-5	TGTGCCAGCAGTGAATATTTCATGGCAGACCGCCAAGAGACCCAGTACTTC	CASSEYFMADRQETQYF
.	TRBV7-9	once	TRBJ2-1	TGTGCCAGCAGCTTGGGCTGGACGGGGACCTCCTACAATGAGCAGTTCTTC	CASSLGWTGTSYNEQFF
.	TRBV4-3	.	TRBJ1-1	TGCGCCAGCAGCCAAGTTTCCGGGGTGGGAGCTTTCTTT	CASSQVSGVGAFF
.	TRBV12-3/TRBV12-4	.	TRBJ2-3	TGTGCCAGCAAGGCCGACGGTGATACGCAGTATTTT	CASKADGDTQYF
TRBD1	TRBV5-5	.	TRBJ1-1	TGTGCCAGCAGCTTGGCCTACAGGGGTTGGTACACTGAAGCTTTCTTT	CASSLAYRGWYTEAFF
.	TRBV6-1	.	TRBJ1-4	TGTGCCAGCGCCAGGGCCGCAACTAATGAAAAACTGTTTTTT	CASARAATNEKLFF
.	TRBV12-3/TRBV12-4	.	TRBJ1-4	TGTGCCAGCAGTTTTCTAGGAGGTGAAAAACTGTTTTTT	CASSFLGGEKLFF